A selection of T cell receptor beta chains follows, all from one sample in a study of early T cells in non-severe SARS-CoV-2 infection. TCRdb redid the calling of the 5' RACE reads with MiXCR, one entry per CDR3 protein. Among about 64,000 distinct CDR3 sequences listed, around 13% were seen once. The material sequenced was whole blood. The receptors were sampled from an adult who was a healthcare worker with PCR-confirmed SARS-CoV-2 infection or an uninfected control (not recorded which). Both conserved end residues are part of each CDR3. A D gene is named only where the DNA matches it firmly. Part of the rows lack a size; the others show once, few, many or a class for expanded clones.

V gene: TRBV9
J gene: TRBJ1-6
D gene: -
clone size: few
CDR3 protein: CASSVEGRGNSPLHF
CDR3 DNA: TGTGCCAGCAGCGTAGAAGGCCGCGGGAATTCACCCCTCCACTTT

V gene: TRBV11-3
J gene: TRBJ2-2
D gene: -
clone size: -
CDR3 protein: CASSSPGAGELFF
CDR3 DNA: TGTGCCAGCAGCTCACCGGGAGCCGGGGAGCTGTTTTTT

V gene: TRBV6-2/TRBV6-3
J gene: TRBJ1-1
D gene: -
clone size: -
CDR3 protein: CASRTPGRNTEAFF
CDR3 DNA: TGTGCCAGCAGAACTCCGGGGAGGAACACTGAAGCTTTCTTT

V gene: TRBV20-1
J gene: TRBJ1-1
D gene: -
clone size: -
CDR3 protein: CSASLLNTEAFF
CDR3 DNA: TGCAGTGCTAGTCTGCTGAACACTGAAGCTTTCTTT

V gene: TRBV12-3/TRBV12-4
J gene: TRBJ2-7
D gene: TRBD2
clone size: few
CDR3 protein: CASRSTSGGSYEQYF
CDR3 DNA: TGTGCCAGCAGGTCTACTAGCGGGGGTTCCTACGAGCAGTACTTC

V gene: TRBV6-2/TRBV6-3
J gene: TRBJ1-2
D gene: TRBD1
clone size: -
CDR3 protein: CASSSGQEDGYTF
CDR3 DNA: TGTGCCAGCAGTTCGGGACAGGAGGATGGCTACACCTTC

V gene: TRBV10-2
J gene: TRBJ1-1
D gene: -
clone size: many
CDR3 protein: CASMSISNTEAFF
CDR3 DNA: TGCGCCAGCATGAGCATTTCGAACACTGAAGCTTTCTTT

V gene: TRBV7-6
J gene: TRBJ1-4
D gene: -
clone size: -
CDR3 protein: CASSPLTATNEKLFF
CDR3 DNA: TGTGCCAGCAGCCCCTTGACAGCAACTAATGAAAAACTGTTTTTT

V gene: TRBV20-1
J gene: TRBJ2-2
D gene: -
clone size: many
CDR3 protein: CSASLRGHGTGELFF
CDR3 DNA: TGCAGTGCTAGCCTCCGGGGTCACGGCACCGGGGAGCTGTTTTTT

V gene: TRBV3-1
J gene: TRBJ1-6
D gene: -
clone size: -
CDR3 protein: CASSLPGYNSPLHF
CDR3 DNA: TGTGCCAGCAGCCTTCCGGGATACAATTCACCCCTCCACTTT

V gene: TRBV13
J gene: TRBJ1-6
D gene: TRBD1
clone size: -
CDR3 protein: CASSHGTGHNSPLHF
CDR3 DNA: TGTGCCAGCAGCCACGGGACAGGGCATAATTCACCCCTCCACTTT

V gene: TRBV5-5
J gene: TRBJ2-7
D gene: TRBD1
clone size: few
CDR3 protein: CASSFWTGAYEQYF
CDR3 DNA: TGTGCCAGCAGCTTTTGGACAGGAGCCTACGAGCAGTACTTC

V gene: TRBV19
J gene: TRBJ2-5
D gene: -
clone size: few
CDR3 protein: CASSMRGANQETQYF
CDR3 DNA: TGTGCCAGTAGTATGAGGGGGGCCAACCAAGAGACCCAGTACTTC

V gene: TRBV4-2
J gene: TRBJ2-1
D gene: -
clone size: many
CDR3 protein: CASSHRMRGLNNEQFF
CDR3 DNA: TGTGCCAGCAGCCATCGAATGCGGGGATTAAACAATGAGCAGTTCTTC

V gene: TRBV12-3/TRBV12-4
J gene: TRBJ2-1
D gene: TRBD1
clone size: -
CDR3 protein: CASSQRQGPYNEQFF
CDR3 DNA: TGTGCCAGCAGTCAACGACAGGGACCTTACAATGAGCAGTTCTTC

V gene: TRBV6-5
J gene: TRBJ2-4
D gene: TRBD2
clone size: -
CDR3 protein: CASSYGGGAKNIQYF
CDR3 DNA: TGTGCCAGCAGTTACGGCGGGGGAGCCAAAAACATTCAGTACTTC

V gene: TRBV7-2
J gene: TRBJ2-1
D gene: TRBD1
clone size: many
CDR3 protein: CASSLAAGQGYNEQFF
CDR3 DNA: TGTGCCAGCAGCTTAGCCGCGGGACAGGGATACAATGAGCAGTTCTTC

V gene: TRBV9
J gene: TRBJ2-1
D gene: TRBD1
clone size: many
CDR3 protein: CASSPFLGQGSDEQFF
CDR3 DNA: TGTGCCAGCAGCCCCTTCCTTGGACAGGGGTCAGATGAGCAGTTCTTC

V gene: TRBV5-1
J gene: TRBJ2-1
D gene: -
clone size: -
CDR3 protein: CASSSAGQGYNNEQFF
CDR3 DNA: TGCGCCAGCAGCTCGGCCGGGCAGGGGTATAACAATGAGCAGTTCTTC

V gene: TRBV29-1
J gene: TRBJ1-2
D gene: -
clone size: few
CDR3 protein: CSGLDDAEGYTF
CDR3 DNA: TGCAGCGGGTTGGACGACGCAGAGGGCTACACCTTC

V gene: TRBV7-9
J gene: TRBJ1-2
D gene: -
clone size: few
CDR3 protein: CASSSRVYYGYTF
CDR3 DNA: TGTGCCAGCAGCTCTAGGGTTTACTATGGCTACACCTTC

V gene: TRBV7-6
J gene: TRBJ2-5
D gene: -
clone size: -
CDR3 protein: CASSIRVQETQYF
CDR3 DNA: TGTGCCAGCAGCATCCGAGTACAAGAGACCCAGTACTTC

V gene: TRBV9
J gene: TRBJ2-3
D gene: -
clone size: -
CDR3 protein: CASGPGDPSTDTQYF
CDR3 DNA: TGTGCCAGCGGTCCGGGGGATCCTAGCACAGATACGCAGTATTTT

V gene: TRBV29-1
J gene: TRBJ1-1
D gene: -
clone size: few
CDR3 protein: CSVSRQYTEAFF
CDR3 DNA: TGCAGCGTTTCCCGTCAGTACACTGAAGCTTTCTTT

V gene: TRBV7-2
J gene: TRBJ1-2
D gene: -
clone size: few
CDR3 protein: CASSLVLGDGYTF
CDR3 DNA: TGTGCCAGCAGCTTAGTTCTGGGGGACGGCTACACCTTC

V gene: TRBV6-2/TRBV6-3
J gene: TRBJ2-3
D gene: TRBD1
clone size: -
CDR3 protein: CASTTDRGPDTQYF
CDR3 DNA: TGTGCCAGCACTACCGACAGGGGTCCAGATACGCAGTATTTT

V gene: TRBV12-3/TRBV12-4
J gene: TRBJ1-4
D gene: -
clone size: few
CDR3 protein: CASSNWSNEKLFF
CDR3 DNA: TGTGCCAGTTCTAACTGGTCTAATGAAAAACTGTTTTTT

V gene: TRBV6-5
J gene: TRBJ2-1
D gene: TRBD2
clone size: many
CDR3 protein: CASNPAGGRNEQFF
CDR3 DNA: TGTGCCAGCAACCCGGCGGGGGGGCGCAATGAGCAGTTCTTC

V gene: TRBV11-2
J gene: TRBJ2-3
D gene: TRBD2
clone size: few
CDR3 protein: CASSFSGASTDTQYF
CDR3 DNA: TGTGCCAGCAGCTTCAGCGGGGCTAGCACAGATACGCAGTATTTT

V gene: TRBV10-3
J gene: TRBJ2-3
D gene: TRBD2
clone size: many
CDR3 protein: CAISEPGQGIGLAGRASTDTQYF
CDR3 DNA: TGTGCCATCAGTGAGCCCGGACAGGGGATTGGACTAGCGGGACGGGCTAGCACAGATACGCAGTATTTT

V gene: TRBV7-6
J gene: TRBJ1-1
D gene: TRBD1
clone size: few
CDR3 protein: CASSPRDSGTEAFF
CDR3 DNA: TGTGCCAGCAGCCCCCGGGACAGCGGCACTGAAGCTTTCTTT

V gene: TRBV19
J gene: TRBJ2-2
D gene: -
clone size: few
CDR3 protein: CASSILTGPTGELFF
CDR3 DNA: TGTGCCAGTAGTATCCTTACGGGACCCACCGGGGAGCTGTTTTTT

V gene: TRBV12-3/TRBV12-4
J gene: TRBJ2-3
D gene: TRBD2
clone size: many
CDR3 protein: CASRAGGPPDTQYF
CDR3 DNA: TGTGCCAGCAGAGCGGGGGGGCCCCCAGATACGCAGTATTTT

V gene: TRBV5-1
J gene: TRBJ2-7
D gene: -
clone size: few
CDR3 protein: CASSSLGREGRANYEQYF
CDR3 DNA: TGCGCCAGCAGCTCTCTGGGGCGTGAGGGCCGGGCGAACTACGAGCAGTACTTC

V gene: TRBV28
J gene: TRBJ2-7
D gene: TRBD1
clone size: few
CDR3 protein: CASSVGQGYEQYF
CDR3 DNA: TGTGCCAGCAGCGTTGGACAGGGGTACGAGCAGTACTTC

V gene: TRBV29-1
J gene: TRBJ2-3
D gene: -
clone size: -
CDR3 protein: CSVGGIGTDTQYF
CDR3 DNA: TGCAGCGTTGGGGGAATAGGCACAGATACGCAGTATTTT

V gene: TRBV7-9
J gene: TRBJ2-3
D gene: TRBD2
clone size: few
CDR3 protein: CASSRGTSGPTDTQYF
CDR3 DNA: TGTGCCAGCAGCCGAGGCACTAGCGGTCCCACAGATACGCAGTATTTT

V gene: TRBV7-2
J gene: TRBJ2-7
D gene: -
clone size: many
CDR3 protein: CASSLVGTYEQYF
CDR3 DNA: TGTGCCAGCAGCTTAGTAGGGACCTACGAGCAGTACTTC

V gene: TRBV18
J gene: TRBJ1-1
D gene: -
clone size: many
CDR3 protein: CASSPPTFGKLGEAFF
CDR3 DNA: TGTGCCAGCTCACCACCCACTTTCGGGAAGCTTGGCGAAGCTTTCTTT

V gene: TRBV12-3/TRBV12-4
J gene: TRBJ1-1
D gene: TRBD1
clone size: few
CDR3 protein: CASRDTRGRLSEAFF
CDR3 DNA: TGTGCCAGCAGAGATACGAGGGGGCGACTTTCTGAAGCTTTCTTT

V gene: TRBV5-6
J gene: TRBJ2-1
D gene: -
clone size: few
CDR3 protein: CASSLLQIYNEQFF
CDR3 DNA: TGTGCCAGCAGCTTACTACAGATCTACAATGAGCAGTTCTTC

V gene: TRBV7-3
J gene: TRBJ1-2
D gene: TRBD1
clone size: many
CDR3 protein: CASSLTGGDVYGYTF
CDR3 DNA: TGTGCCAGCAGCTTAACAGGGGGCGATGTGTATGGCTACACCTTC

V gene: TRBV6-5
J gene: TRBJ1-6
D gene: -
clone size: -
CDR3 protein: CASSYSQVGGLSNSPLHF
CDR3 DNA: TGTGCCAGCAGTTACTCCCAAGTGGGGGGTTTAAGTAATTCACCCCTCCACTTT

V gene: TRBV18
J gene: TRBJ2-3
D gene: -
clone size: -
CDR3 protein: CASSPRGQNPGRNTQYF
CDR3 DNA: TGTGCCAGCTCACCACGTGGGCAGAATCCCGGGCGAAATACGCAGTATTTT

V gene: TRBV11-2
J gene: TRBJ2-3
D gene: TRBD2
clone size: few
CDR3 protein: CASSLGRGAITDTQYF
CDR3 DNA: TGTGCCAGCAGCTTAGGGCGGGGGGCCATCACAGATACGCAGTATTTT

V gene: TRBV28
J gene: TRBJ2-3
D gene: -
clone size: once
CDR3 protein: CASSSPQIGDTQYF
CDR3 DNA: TGTGCCAGCAGCTCACCCCAGATCGGAGATACGCAGTATTTT

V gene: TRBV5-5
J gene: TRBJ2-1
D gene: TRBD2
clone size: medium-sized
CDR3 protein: CASSLWGTTNNEQFF
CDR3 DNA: TGTGCCAGCAGCTTGTGGGGGACTACTAACAATGAGCAGTTCTTC

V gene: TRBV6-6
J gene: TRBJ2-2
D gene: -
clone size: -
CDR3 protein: CASSYPRDPQDANTGELFF
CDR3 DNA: TGTGCCAGCAGTTACCCCCGGGACCCCCAGGACGCGAACACCGGGGAGCTGTTTTTT

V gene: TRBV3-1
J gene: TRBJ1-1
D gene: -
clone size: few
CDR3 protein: CASSQHVSGNTEAFF
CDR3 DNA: TGTGCCAGCAGCCAACACGTTTCAGGGAACACTGAAGCTTTCTTT

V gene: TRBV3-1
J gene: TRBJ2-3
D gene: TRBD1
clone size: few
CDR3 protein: CASSQDGQATDTQYF
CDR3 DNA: TGTGCCAGCAGCCAAGACGGACAGGCCACAGATACGCAGTATTTT

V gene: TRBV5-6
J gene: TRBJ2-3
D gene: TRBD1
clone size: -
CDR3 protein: CASSLRTGGTDTQYF
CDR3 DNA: TGTGCCAGCAGCTTAAGGACAGGGGGCACAGATACGCAGTATTTT

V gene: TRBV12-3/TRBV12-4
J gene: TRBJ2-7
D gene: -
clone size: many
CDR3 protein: CASSGTQGTWGEEQYF
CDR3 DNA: TGTGCCAGCAGTGGAACACAGGGGACTTGGGGGGAAGAGCAGTACTTC

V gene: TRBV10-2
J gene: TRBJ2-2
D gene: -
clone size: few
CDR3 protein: CASSEYGGPDTGELFF
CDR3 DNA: TGCGCCAGCAGTGAATATGGGGGGCCTGACACCGGGGAGCTGTTTTTT

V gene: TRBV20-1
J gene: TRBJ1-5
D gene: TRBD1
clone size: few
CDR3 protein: CSARDVQGASSNQPQHF
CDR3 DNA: TGCAGTGCTAGAGACGTACAGGGGGCCTCTAGCAATCAGCCCCAGCATTTT

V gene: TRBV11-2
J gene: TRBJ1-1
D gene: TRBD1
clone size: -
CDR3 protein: CASSLWDSSMNTEAFF
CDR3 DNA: TGTGCCAGCAGCTTATGGGACAGCTCTATGAACACTGAAGCTTTCTTT

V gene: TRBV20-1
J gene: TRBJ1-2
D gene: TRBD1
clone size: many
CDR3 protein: CSAIGDRIVYGYTF
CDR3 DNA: TGCAGTGCTATTGGGGACAGAATAGTCTATGGCTACACCTTC

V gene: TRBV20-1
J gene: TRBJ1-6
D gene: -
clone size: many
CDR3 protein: CSARGTGSPLHF
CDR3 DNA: TGCAGTGCTAGAGGAACTGGGTCACCCCTCCACTTT

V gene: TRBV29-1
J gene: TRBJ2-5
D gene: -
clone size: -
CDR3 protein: CSVVLGWGTQYF
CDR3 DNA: TGCAGCGTTGTCTTGGGTTGGGGGACCCAGTACTTC

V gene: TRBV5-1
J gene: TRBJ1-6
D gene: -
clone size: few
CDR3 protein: CASSLESMSPLHF
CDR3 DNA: TGCGCCAGCAGCTTGGAGTCAATGTCACCCCTCCACTTT